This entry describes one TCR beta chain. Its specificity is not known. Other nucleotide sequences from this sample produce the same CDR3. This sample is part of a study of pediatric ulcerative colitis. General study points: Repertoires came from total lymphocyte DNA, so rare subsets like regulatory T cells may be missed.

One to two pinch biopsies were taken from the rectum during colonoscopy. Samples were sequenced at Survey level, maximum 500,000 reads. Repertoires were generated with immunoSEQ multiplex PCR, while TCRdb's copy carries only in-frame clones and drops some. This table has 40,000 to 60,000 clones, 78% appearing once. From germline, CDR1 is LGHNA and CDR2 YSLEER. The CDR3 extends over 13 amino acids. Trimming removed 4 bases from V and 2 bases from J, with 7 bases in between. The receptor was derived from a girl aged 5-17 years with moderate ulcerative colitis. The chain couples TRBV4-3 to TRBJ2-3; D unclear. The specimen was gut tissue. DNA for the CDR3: TGCGCCAGCAGCCCCCGGGCCACAGATACGCAGTATTTT. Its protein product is CASSPRATDTQYF.